The rows below give T cell receptor beta chains drawn from one sample of a study of shared clonotypes between healthy human individuals. TCRdb's copy holds only in-frame clones and misses some; the assay was immunoSEQ multiplex PCR. The data contain some 580,000 clones, less than 98% of them singletons. Material for sequencing was naive CD4+ T cells sorted from blood. All receptors derive from a woman aged 25-40 years in good health. Each CDR3 is given with its conserved first and last residue. Fields, in order: CDR3 protein, D gene, CDR3 length, clone size, V gene, J gene. A D gene is named only where the DNA matches it firmly. Rows may omit the clone size; those that give it use once, few, many or a size class.

CDR3 protein: CASSYRGVAYEQYF
D gene: -
CDR3 length: 14
clone size: -
V gene: TRBV6-5
J gene: TRBJ2-7

CDR3 protein: CASGYFDWSGYTF
D gene: -
CDR3 length: 13
clone size: -
V gene: TRBV2
J gene: TRBJ1-2

CDR3 protein: CASSEDHEQFF
D gene: -
CDR3 length: 11
clone size: -
V gene: TRBV2
J gene: TRBJ2-1

CDR3 protein: CASTEGDSSMPQHF
D gene: TRBD1
CDR3 length: 14
clone size: once
V gene: TRBV7-9
J gene: TRBJ1-5

CDR3 protein: CAWSVFGDEQYF
D gene: -
CDR3 length: 12
clone size: -
V gene: TRBV30
J gene: TRBJ2-7

CDR3 protein: CASSLGAGANVLTF
D gene: -
CDR3 length: 14
clone size: -
V gene: TRBV5-1
J gene: TRBJ2-6

CDR3 protein: CASGAGTAGHTQYF
D gene: TRBD1
CDR3 length: 14
clone size: -
V gene: TRBV12-5
J gene: TRBJ2-3

CDR3 protein: CASTIDRVSQPQHF
D gene: TRBD1
CDR3 length: 14
clone size: -
V gene: TRBV28
J gene: TRBJ1-5

CDR3 protein: CASSPSSRHRGSNQPQHF
D gene: -
CDR3 length: 18
clone size: once
V gene: TRBV19
J gene: TRBJ1-5

CDR3 protein: CASSLERGLYGYTF
D gene: -
CDR3 length: 14
clone size: -
V gene: TRBV7-2
J gene: TRBJ1-2

CDR3 protein: CAGGDSSTDTQYF
D gene: -
CDR3 length: 13
clone size: -
V gene: TRBV28
J gene: TRBJ2-3

CDR3 protein: CASSFSGAENEQYF
D gene: -
CDR3 length: 14
clone size: -
V gene: TRBV27
J gene: TRBJ2-7

CDR3 protein: CASSLDGRANEQYF
D gene: -
CDR3 length: 14
clone size: -
V gene: TRBV7-2
J gene: TRBJ2-7

CDR3 protein: CASSFGLEQFF
D gene: -
CDR3 length: 11
clone size: -
V gene: TRBV28
J gene: TRBJ2-1

CDR3 protein: CASSFGQGNEQYF
D gene: TRBD1
CDR3 length: 13
clone size: -
V gene: TRBV5-1
J gene: TRBJ2-7

CDR3 protein: CASSLNPARAIQYF
D gene: -
CDR3 length: 14
clone size: -
V gene: TRBV11-2
J gene: TRBJ2-4

CDR3 protein: CASTPPTGNEQFF
D gene: -
CDR3 length: 13
clone size: -
V gene: TRBV19
J gene: TRBJ2-1

CDR3 protein: CASSTPGAGNTEAFF
D gene: -
CDR3 length: 15
clone size: -
V gene: TRBV19
J gene: TRBJ1-1

CDR3 protein: CASSQDRGLAGPDTQYF
D gene: TRBD2
CDR3 length: 17
clone size: -
V gene: TRBV4-1
J gene: TRBJ2-3

CDR3 protein: CASSLWGREAFF
D gene: -
CDR3 length: 12
clone size: -
V gene: TRBV27
J gene: TRBJ1-1

CDR3 protein: CASSQDPGEGFPGSYNEQFF
D gene: -
CDR3 length: 20
clone size: -
V gene: TRBV4-1
J gene: TRBJ2-1

CDR3 protein: CATEAGVGTGELFF
D gene: TRBD2
CDR3 length: 14
clone size: -
V gene: TRBV11-2
J gene: TRBJ2-2

CDR3 protein: CASSRKRENNEQFF
D gene: TRBD2
CDR3 length: 14
clone size: -
V gene: TRBV2
J gene: TRBJ2-1

CDR3 protein: CASSSYRGFTEAFF
D gene: TRBD1
CDR3 length: 14
clone size: -
V gene: TRBV5-4
J gene: TRBJ1-1

CDR3 protein: CASSPGTIGQPQHF
D gene: -
CDR3 length: 14
clone size: -
V gene: TRBV18
J gene: TRBJ1-5

CDR3 protein: CASSLEGMRDQPQHF
D gene: -
CDR3 length: 15
clone size: -
V gene: TRBV5-1
J gene: TRBJ1-5

CDR3 protein: CASSLSFGGLSQFF
D gene: -
CDR3 length: 14
clone size: -
V gene: TRBV28
J gene: TRBJ2-1

CDR3 protein: CASTGNIESNEQFF
D gene: -
CDR3 length: 14
clone size: -
V gene: TRBV6-5
J gene: TRBJ2-1

CDR3 protein: CASREGSWELFF
D gene: -
CDR3 length: 12
clone size: -
V gene: TRBV28
J gene: TRBJ2-2

CDR3 protein: CAWSARGTGANPRTQYF
D gene: TRBD1
CDR3 length: 17
clone size: -
V gene: TRBV30
J gene: TRBJ2-5

CDR3 protein: CASSEWGTGKSYEQYF
D gene: TRBD1
CDR3 length: 16
clone size: -
V gene: TRBV25-1
J gene: -

CDR3 protein: CASSTGENTEAFF
D gene: TRBD1
CDR3 length: 13
clone size: few
V gene: TRBV18
J gene: TRBJ1-1

CDR3 protein: CASSLRTGATGELFF
D gene: TRBD1
CDR3 length: 15
clone size: -
V gene: TRBV5-1
J gene: TRBJ2-2

CDR3 protein: CASSYRGMGNQPQHF
D gene: -
CDR3 length: 15
clone size: -
V gene: TRBV27
J gene: TRBJ1-5

CDR3 protein: CASSQDAYEQYF
D gene: -
CDR3 length: 12
clone size: -
V gene: TRBV4-1
J gene: TRBJ2-7

CDR3 protein: CASSFRDSYGYTF
D gene: -
CDR3 length: 13
clone size: -
V gene: TRBV14
J gene: TRBJ1-2

CDR3 protein: CASSHSGRDNEQFF
D gene: TRBD2
CDR3 length: 14
clone size: -
V gene: TRBV13
J gene: TRBJ2-1

CDR3 protein: CASSLPWRSGLTEAFF
D gene: -
CDR3 length: 16
clone size: -
V gene: TRBV28
J gene: TRBJ1-1

CDR3 protein: CASQRDRGTYEQYF
D gene: TRBD1
CDR3 length: 14
clone size: few
V gene: TRBV10-1
J gene: TRBJ2-7

CDR3 protein: CASRATDTQYF
D gene: -
CDR3 length: 11
clone size: -
V gene: TRBV6-5
J gene: TRBJ2-3

CDR3 protein: CASRGQGSYEQYF
D gene: TRBD1
CDR3 length: 13
clone size: -
V gene: TRBV27
J gene: TRBJ2-7

CDR3 protein: CASSHRGDEQYF
D gene: TRBD1
CDR3 length: 12
clone size: -
V gene: TRBV6-5
J gene: TRBJ2-7

CDR3 protein: CASSNVWRQEQAFF
D gene: -
CDR3 length: 14
clone size: -
V gene: TRBV21-1
J gene: TRBJ1-1

CDR3 protein: CASSELSTQYF
D gene: -
CDR3 length: 11
clone size: -
V gene: TRBV2
J gene: TRBJ2-7

CDR3 protein: CASSGLAVNTGELFF
D gene: TRBD2
CDR3 length: 15
clone size: -
V gene: TRBV6-6
J gene: TRBJ2-2

CDR3 protein: CATDGGGADTQYF
D gene: -
CDR3 length: 13
clone size: -
V gene: TRBV2
J gene: TRBJ2-3

CDR3 protein: CASRGLSGRASSTDTQYF
D gene: TRBD2
CDR3 length: 18
clone size: -
V gene: TRBV28
J gene: TRBJ2-3

CDR3 protein: CASTQGRDTGELFF
D gene: -
CDR3 length: 14
clone size: -
V gene: TRBV19
J gene: TRBJ2-2

CDR3 protein: CASSFLFRGVTGNTIYF
D gene: TRBD1
CDR3 length: 17
clone size: -
V gene: TRBV28
J gene: TRBJ1-3

CDR3 protein: CASSATTYNEQFF
D gene: -
CDR3 length: 13
clone size: once
V gene: TRBV7-3
J gene: TRBJ2-1

CDR3 protein: CASSALNEQYF
D gene: -
CDR3 length: 11
clone size: -
V gene: TRBV6-5
J gene: TRBJ2-7

CDR3 protein: CASSGTPGGEQFF
D gene: -
CDR3 length: 13
clone size: once
V gene: TRBV10-1
J gene: TRBJ2-1